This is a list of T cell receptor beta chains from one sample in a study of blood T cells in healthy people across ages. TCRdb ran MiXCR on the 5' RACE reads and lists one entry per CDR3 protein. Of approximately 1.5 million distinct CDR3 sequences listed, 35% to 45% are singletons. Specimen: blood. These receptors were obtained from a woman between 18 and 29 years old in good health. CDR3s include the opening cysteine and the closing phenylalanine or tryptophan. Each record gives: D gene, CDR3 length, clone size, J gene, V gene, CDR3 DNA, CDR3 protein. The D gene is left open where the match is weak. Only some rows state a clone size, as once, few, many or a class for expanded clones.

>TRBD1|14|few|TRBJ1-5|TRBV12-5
TGTGCTAGTGCTCTCGGACAGGGTTTACAGCCCCAGCATTTT
CASALGQGLQPQHF
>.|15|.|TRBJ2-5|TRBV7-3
TGTGCCAGCAGCTTAATGGGAGAGATACAAGAGACCCAGTACTTC
CASSLMGEIQETQYF
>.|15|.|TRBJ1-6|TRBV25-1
TGTGCCAGCAGTGAGGCAGGGTGGCATAATTCACCCCTCCACTTT
CASSEAGWHNSPLHF
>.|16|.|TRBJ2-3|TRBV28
TGTGCCAGCAGCCTCGTGGGTGACACAGGGTGGGATACGCAGTATTTT
CASSLVGDTGWDTQYF
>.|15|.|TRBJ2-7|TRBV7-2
TGTGCCAGCAGCTTAGCGTTCGCGGGGGCTCAGAAGGAGTACTTC
CASSLAFAGAQKEYF
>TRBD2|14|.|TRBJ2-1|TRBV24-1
TGTGCCACCAGTACTAGCGGGAGAAAGAATGAGCAGTTCTTC
CATSTSGRKNEQFF
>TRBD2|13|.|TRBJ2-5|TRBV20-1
TGCAGTGCACCTAGCGGGGGTAAAGAGACCCAGTACTTC
CSAPSGGKETQYF
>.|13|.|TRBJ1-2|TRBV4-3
TGCGCCAGCGGTAAAGGGACCGCCTATGGCTACACCTTC
CASGKGTAYGYTF
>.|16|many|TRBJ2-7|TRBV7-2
TGTGCCAGCAGCTTAGCGCGCTACACTAGGGGTTACGAGCAGTACTTC
CASSLARYTRGYEQYF
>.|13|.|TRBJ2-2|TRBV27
TGTGCCAGCAGTTTAGTCGGGTCCGGGGAGCTGTTTTTT
CASSLVGSGELFF
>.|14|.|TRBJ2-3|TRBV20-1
TGCAGTGCCTCCCGGCGGGCCTCCACAGATACGCAGTATTTT
CSASRRASTDTQYF
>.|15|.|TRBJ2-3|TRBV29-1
TGCAGCGTTGAGGTCTTGGGCGGGAGCACAGATACGCAGTATTTT
CSVEVLGGSTDTQYF
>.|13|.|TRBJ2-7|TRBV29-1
TGCAGCGTGATATACAGGGAAAAGGACGAGCAGTACTTC
CSVIYREKDEQYF
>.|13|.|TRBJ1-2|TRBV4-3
TGCGCCAGCAGCTCCCAGGTGGGCTATGGCTACACCTTC
CASSSQVGYGYTF
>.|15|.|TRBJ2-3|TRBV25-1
TGTGCCAGCAGTTCATGGGGGGAAGGGACAGATACGCAGTATTTT
CASSSWGEGTDTQYF
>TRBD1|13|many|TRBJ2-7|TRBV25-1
TGTGCCACCACGACAGGGGCCCCCTACGAGCAGTACTTC
CATTTGAPYEQYF
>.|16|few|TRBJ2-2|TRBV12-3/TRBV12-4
TGTGCCAGCAGCCCCCCTCGACGGGTCGGAACCGGGGAGCTGTTTTTT
CASSPPRRVGTGELFF
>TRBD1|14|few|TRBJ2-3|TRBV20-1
TGCAGTGCTGGCGACAGGGGGTTAACAGATACGCAGTATTTT
CSAGDRGLTDTQYF
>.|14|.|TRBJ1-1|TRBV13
TGTGCCAGCAACCCGGGCAGGTTGAACACTGAAGCTTTCTTT
CASNPGRLNTEAFF
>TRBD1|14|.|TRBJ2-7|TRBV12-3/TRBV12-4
TGTGCCAGCAGGACAGGGTTGGGGTTTTACGAGCAGTACTTC
CASRTGLGFYEQYF
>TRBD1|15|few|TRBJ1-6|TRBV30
TGTGCCTGGAGTTCTCTGACAGGGCGTAATTCACCCCTCCACTTT
CAWSSLTGRNSPLHF
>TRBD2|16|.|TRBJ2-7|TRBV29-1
TGCAGCGTTGAGGTCACTAGCGGGAGTTTGCCCTACGAGCAGTACTTC
CSVEVTSGSLPYEQYF
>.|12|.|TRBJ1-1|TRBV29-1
TGCAGCGTTGAAGAAATGGGCACTGAAGCTTTCTTT
CSVEEMGTEAFF
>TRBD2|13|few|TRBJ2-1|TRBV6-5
TGTGCCAGCAGCCCAGCGGGAGGGGATGAGCAGTTCTTC
CASSPAGGDEQFF
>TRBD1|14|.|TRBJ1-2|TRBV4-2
TGTACCAGCAGCCAAGGAGGGACAGAGGGGGGCTACACCTTC
CTSSQGGTEGGYTF
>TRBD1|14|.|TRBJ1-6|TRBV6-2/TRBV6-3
TGTGCCAGCAGTTCCACAGGGGTTCTCTCACCCCTCCACTTT
CASSSTGVLSPLHF
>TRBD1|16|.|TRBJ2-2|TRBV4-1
TGCGCCAGCAGCCAAGTCTACAGGGGTAATACCGGGGAGCTGTTTTTT
CASSQVYRGNTGELFF
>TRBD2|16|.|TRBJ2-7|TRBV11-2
TGTGCCAGCAGCCCACGGGGGACTAGCTTCTCCTACGAGCGGTACTTC
CASSPRGTSFSYERYF
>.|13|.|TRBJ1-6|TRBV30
TGTGCCTGGGAACCGGGACACAATTCACCCCTCCACTTT
CAWEPGHNSPLHF
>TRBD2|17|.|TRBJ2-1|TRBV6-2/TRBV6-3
TGTGCCAGCAGTTACTCGGGACTAGCGGAAACCTGCAATGAGCGGTTCTTC
CASSYSGLAETCNERFF
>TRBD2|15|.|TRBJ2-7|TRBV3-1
TGTGCCAGCACCCCTGCGAGCGGGGGTTACAATGAGCAGTACTTC
CASTPASGGYNEQYF
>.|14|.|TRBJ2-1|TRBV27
TGTGCCAGCAGCCTCGGGTATCTGACCAATGAGCAGTTCTTC
CASSLGYLTNEQFF
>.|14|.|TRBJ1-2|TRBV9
TGTGCCAGCAGCAGTGGTTACGCCATTAATGGCTACACCTTC
CASSSGYAINGYTF
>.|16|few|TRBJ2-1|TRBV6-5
TGTGCCAGCAGTTACGAGGGGAGCGGTTCCTACAATGAGCAGTTCTTC
CASSYEGSGSYNEQFF